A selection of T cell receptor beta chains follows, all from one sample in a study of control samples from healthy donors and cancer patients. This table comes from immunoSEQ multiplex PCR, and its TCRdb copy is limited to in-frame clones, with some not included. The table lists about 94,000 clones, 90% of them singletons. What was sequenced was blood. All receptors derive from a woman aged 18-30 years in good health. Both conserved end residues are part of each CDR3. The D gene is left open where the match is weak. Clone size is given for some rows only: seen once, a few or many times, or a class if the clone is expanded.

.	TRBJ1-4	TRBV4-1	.	TGCGCCAGCAGCCAAGGGATCGATGGGGGGCGTGAAAAACTGTTTTTT	CASSQGIDGGREKLFF
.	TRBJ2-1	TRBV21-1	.	TGTGCCAGCAGCAAACCCGAACCGTTGGACAGGGGGCTTAATGAGCAGTTCTTC	CASSKPEPLDRGLNEQFF
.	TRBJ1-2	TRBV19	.	TGTGCCAGTAGTATTGGTCATGGCCGGGCAGCTGGCTACACCTTC	CASSIGHGRAAGYTF
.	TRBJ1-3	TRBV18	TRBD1	TGTGCCAGCTCACCACTGGGACAGGGGGCTGGTGGAAACACCATATATTTT	CASSPLGQGAGGNTIYF
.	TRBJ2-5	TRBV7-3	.	TGTGCCAGCAGCTTAGTACTGGGAGAGACCCAGTACTTC	CASSLVLGETQYF
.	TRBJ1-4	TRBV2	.	TGTGCCAGCACCCCACCCACCTCTAACGAAAAACTGTTTTTT	CASTPPTSNEKLFF
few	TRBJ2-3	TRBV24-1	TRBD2	TGTGCCACCAGTGATACTGGGTCAAATAGCGGGACCACAGATACGCAGTATTTT	CATSDTGSNSGTTDTQYF
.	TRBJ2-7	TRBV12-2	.	TGTGCAAGTCGCTTGGGGAGGGACGGTACCTACGAGCAGTACTTC	CASRLGRDGTYEQYF
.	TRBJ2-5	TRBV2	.	TGTGCCAGCAGTCTATGGAGAGCTCAAGAGACCCAGTACTTC	CASSLWRAQETQYF
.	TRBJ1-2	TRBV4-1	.	TGCGCCAGCAGCCAAGCGGCAGGGAGTCCCCTCTATGGCTACACCTTC	CASSQAAGSPLYGYTF
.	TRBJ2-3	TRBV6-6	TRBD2	TGTGCCATCCGGGACTACAGGACTAGCACAGATACGCAGTATTTT	CAIRDYRTSTDTQYF
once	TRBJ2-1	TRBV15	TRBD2	TGTGCCATCCGTAGCGGGGGGGCCTCCTACAATGAGCAGTTCTTC	CAIRSGGASYNEQFF
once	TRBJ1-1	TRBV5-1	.	TGCGCCAGCAGCAGCACAGGAAGAGGCATGAACACTGAAGCTTTCTTT	CASSSTGRGMNTEAFF
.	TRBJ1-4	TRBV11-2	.	TGTGCCAGCAGCCCGCGTAGGGGGGCCGCTAATGAAAAACTGTTTTTT	CASSPRRGAANEKLFF
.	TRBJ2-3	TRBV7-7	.	TGTGCCAGCAGCTTAGGGACTGCTCCCCACACAGATACGCAGTATTTT	CASSLGTAPHTDTQYF
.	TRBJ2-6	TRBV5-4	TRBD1	TGTGCCAGCAGCTCCGGGACAGCGAGCTCTGGGGCCAACGTCCTGACTTTC	CASSSGTASSGANVLTF
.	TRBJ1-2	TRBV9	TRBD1	TGTGCCAGCAGCACTAGGGACAGGGGGCTCCCAGTCTTC	CASSTRDRGLPVF
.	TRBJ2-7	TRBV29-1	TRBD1	TGCAGCGTAGCGGACCAGGGGGCATCCTACGAGCAGTACTTC	CSVADQGASYEQYF
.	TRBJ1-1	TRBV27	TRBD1	TGTGCCAGCAGTTTTGACAGGGCGAACACTGAAGCTTTCTTT	CASSFDRANTEAFF
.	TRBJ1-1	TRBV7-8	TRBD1	TGTGCCAGCATGGCAGGGGGCGGCACTGAAGCTTTCTTT	CASMAGGGTEAFF
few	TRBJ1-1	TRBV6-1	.	TGTGCCAGCAGTGAAGCCAGTGGGGCCGGCGGCACTGAAGCTTTCTTT	CASSEASGAGGTEAFF
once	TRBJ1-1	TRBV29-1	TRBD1	TGCAGCGCTGAGACAGGGGGCGAGGAGAAAGCTTTCTTT	CSAETGGEEKAFF
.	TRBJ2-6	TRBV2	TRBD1	TGTGCCATCACTGACAGGGTCGGAAGCTCTGGGGCCAACGTCCTGACTTTC	CAITDRVGSSGANVLTF
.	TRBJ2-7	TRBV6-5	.	TGTGCCAGCAGTTACCAGACAGCCTACGAGCAGTACTTC	CASSYQTAYEQYF
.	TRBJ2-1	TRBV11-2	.	TGTGCCAGCGGACAGATGACAGTTGATGAGCAGTTCTTC	CASGQMTVDEQFF
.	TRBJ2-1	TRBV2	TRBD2	TGTGCCAGCAGCTCTCTAGCGGGGGGGGACAATGAGCAGTTCTTC	CASSSLAGGDNEQFF
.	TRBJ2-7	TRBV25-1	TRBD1	TGTGCCAGCAGTGATAGGACAGGGGGCTACGAGCAGTACTTC	CASSDRTGGYEQYF
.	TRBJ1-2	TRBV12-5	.	TGTGCTAGTGGTTTGGACGGGGGGGAGGGAGCGGATGGCTACACCTTC	CASGLDGGEGADGYTF
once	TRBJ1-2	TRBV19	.	TGTGCCAGTAGTATTCGGGGGCCGAAGGATGGCTACACCTTC	CASSIRGPKDGYTF
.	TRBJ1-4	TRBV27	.	TGTGCCAGCAGTTCACGGGGGGATGAAAAACTGTTTTTT	CASSSRGDEKLFF